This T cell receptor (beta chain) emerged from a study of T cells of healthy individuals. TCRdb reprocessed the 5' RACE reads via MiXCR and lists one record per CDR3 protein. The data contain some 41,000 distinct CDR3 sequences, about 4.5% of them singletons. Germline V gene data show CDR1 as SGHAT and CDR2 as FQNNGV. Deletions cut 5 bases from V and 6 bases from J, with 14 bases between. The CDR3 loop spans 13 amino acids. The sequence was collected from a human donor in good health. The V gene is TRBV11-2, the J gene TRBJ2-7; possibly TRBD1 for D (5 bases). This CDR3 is CASSQTVPGEQYF. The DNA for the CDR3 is TGTGCCAGCAGCCAGACAGTTCCTGGCGAGCAGTACTTC.